The 25 T cell receptor beta chains presented below share a single source sample, sequenced in a study of vaccination effects on CD4 cells after COVID-19 (dated by TCRdb to about 2022). The method was the immunoSEQ multiplex PCR assay. TCRdb holds this immuneACCESS table with in-frame rearrangements only. Some clones are missing; in checked studies, unresolved V genes explain under half, and the rest has no known cause. The sample contains under 85,000 clones, roughly 74% of them found a single time. The top ten clonotypes cover approximately 1.7% of the sample. These TCRs are of unknown antigen specificity. In the ViraFEST assay, PBMC were stimulated with viral peptide pools, and TCR sequencing was then used to find antigen-specific CD4+ T cell clonotypes based on their expansion. After 10 days of culture, CD4+ T cells were isolated with the EasySep CD4+ T cell isolation kit. Specimen: CD4+ T cells from PBMCs cultured with HCoV-229E spike peptides, collected before COVID-19 vaccination. The cell subset or site tag for this specimen amounts to: HCoV-229E spike overlapping peptide pool stimulation. These receptors originate from a human donor who received a COVID-19 vaccine.

The V gene is TRBV28, the J gene TRBJ2-2; D not certain. Trimming removed 5 bases at V and 0 bases at J, with 10 bases between. From germline, CDR1 is MDHEN and CDR2 SYDVKM. The CDR3 covers 15 residues. CDR3 nucleotide sequence: TGTGCCAGCAGTGTGACACATGCGAACACCGGGGAGCTGTTTTTT. Translating it yields CASSVTHANTGELFF.

This chain uses TRBV5-8 with TRBJ2-5, with 10 bases matching TRBD2. The V and J ends lost 7 bases and 1 base, in that order; junction bases with no gene match: 16. The CDR3 covers 18 residues. Germline values: CDR1 SGHTS, CDR2 YDEGEE. The CDR3 region is CASPGLPGLARTQETQYF. In DNA form, the CDR3 reads TGTGCCAGCCCTGGATTACCGGGACTAGCGAGGACCCAAGAGACCCAGTACTTC.

The chain couples TRBV18 to TRBJ1-2, with D maybe TRBD1 (5 bases). This CDR3 comprises 14 residues. The germline V gene has CDR1 KGHSH and CDR2 LQKENI. Trimming pared 5 bases from V and 3 bases from J, leaving 13 bases between. The CDR3 nucleotides are TGTGCCAGCTCATTTTCCGGGACGGACTATGGCTACACCTTC. This sequence encodes CASSFSGTDYGYTF.

This clone was seen once. The CDR3 region is CASSYSGGANEQFF. In DNA, the CDR3 is TGTGCCAGCAGCTATAGCGGGGGGGCGAATGAGCAGTTCTTC. The V call is TRBV7-9, the J call TRBJ2-1; 11 bases match TRBD2. The V and J ends lost 4 bases and 7 bases, in that order; junction bases with no gene match: 3. Per germline, CDR1 SEHNR and CDR2 FQNEAQ (reference sequence). This CDR3 comprises 14 residues.

This chain uses TRBV2 with TRBJ1-2; 8 bases fit TRBD1. Germline assignment: CDR1 SNHLY and CDR2 FYNNEI. The trim removed 4 bases at V and 6 bases at J, leaving 1 base unmatched. This CDR3 has 12 amino acids. The CDR3 here is CASSGTGNGYTF. The CDR3 DNA follows: TGTGCCAGCAGTGGGACAGGGAATGGCTACACCTTC.

J is TRBJ2-2 and V is TRBV7-2; the D is unclear. Trimming left V 1 base short and J 2 bases short, with 8 bases between. Germline-derived CDR1 and CDR2 are SGHTA and FQGNSA. CDR3 size: 15 residues. CDR3: CASSLDPRNTGELFF. DNA of the CDR3: TGTGCCAGCAGCTTAGATCCGAGAAACACCGGGGAGCTGTTTTTT.

This chain uses TRBV6-1 with TRBJ1-5; unclear D gene. The CDR3 sequence is 17 residues long. Germline assignment: CDR1 MNHNS and CDR2 SASEGT. The V end lost 1 base, the J end lost 3 bases, and 16 bases lay between the germline ends. The CDR3 protein is CASSEVGIPYNNQPQHF. For the CDR3, the DNA is TGTGCCAGCAGTGAAGTTGGGATCCCCTATAACAATCAGCCCCAGCATTTT.

A note on this clone: Additional DNA sequences in this sample encode the identical CDR3. V usage is TRBV9 and J usage is TRBJ2-5; 8 bases agree with TRBD1. The ends lost 4 bases at V and 5 bases at J; junction bases unmatched: 7. CDR1 is SGDLS and CDR2 is YYNGEE in the germline V gene. The CDR3 totals 14 residues. In DNA form, the CDR3 reads TGTGCCAGCAGCCCCCGACAGGGGAGGGAGACCCAGTACTTC. Translated: CASSPRQGRETQYF.

The rearrangement links TRBV12-3 or TRBV12-4 to TRBJ1-1, with 7 bases identical to TRBD1. Trimming cost V 6 bases and J 6 bases; bases outside gene matches: 7. The CDR3 covers 13 residues. The CDR3 region has the DNA TGTGCCAGCAGCTCCCAGGGGGGCTCTGAAGCTTTCTTT. Its translation: CASSSQGGSEAFF.

This sequence joins TRBV11-2 and TRBJ2-2; 12 nucleotides agree with TRBD1. CDR1 and CDR2 (germline): SGHAT, FQNNGV. With 6 bases clipped from V and 6 bases from J, the junction kept 11 bases outside the gene matches. The CDR3 has 17 amino acids. The CDR3 DNA reads as TGTGCCAGCAGTCTCGGGTGGGACAGGGGGCGTGCCGGGGAGCTGTTTTTT. Its translation: CASSLGWDRGRAGELFF.

The CDR3 region has the DNA TGTGCCAGCTCACCCTCCGGGACTCCAGGAATTTATGGCTACACCTTC. Its translation is CASSPSGTPGIYGYTF. This sequence joins TRBV18 and TRBJ1-2; a weak D match, TRBD1 (5 bases). The V gene lost 3 bases and the J gene lost 5 bases, with 19 bases spanning the gap. The germline V gene has CDR1 KGHSH and CDR2 LQKENI. The CDR3 has 16 amino acids.

This clone was counted a single time. The chain combines TRBV5-1 with TRBJ2-2, with 7 positions matching TRBD1. There are 16 residues in the CDR3. V shed 1 base and J 0 bases; nucleotides not matched to a gene: 3. The germline CDR1 and CDR2 sequences are SGHRS and YFSETQ. As DNA, the CDR3 is TGCGCCAGCAGCTTGTCTACAGGGGCGAACACCGGGGAGCTGTTTTTT. Its translation is CASSLSTGANTGELFF.

The chain uses TRBV9 and TRBJ2-1, with D perhaps TRBD2 (6 bases). Trimming removed 4 bases from V and 4 bases from J, with 12 bases in between. The CDR3 is 14 amino acids. Per the germline V gene, CDR1 is SGDLS and CDR2 is YYNGEE. CDR3 region: CASSSGGAYNEQFF. CDR3 nucleotides: TGTGCCAGCAGCTCCGGAGGGGCTTACAATGAGCAGTTCTTC.

This clone was seen a few times. CDR3 in amino acids: CASSQHSGGMTDTQYF. The CDR3 DNA sequence: TGCGCCAGCAGCCAACATAGCGGGGGGATGACAGATACGCAGTATTTT. The chain combines TRBV4-1 with TRBJ2-3, with 10 bases lining up with TRBD2. Unmatched junction bases numbered 5, after V lost 2 bases and J lost 3 bases. Germline CDR1 MGHRA, CDR2 YSYEKL. The CDR3 has 16 amino acids.

CDR3 coding DNA: TGTGCCAGTAGTATGGGGGGCTGGACAGATACGCAGTATTTT. This sequence encodes CASSMGGWTDTQYF. The genes are TRBV19 and TRBJ2-3, with D tentatively TRBD1 or TRBD2 (6 bases each). V lost 3 bases and J lost 3, with 10 bases in between. The CDR3 is 14 amino acids. In germline, CDR1 is LNHDA, CDR2 SQIVND (reference sequence). The variable domain in full, completed from reference TRBV19 and TRBJ2-3, reads DGGITQSPKYLFRKEGQNVTLSCEQNLNHDAMYWYRQDPGQGLRLIYYSQIVNDFQKGDIAEGYSVSREKKESFPLTVTSAQKNPTAFYLCASSMGGWTDTQYFGPGTRLTVL.

The V gene is TRBV15, the J gene TRBJ2-2; D unresolved. The V and J ends lost 3 bases and 1 base respectively, with 6 bases between them. Germline V gene sequence: CDR1 LNHNV, CDR2 YYDKDF (reference sequence). The CDR3 length is 14 residues. In DNA form, the CDR3 reads TGTGCCACCAGCAGCCAGGTGAACACCGGGGAGCTGTTTTTT. Its protein product is CATSSQVNTGELFF.

The chain carries TRBV6-4 and TRBJ1-1, with a tentative D call TRBD1 (5 bases). Germline lookup yields CDR1 MRHNA and CDR2 SNTAGT. The CDR3 totals 14 residues. V shed 6 bases and J shed 6 bases, with 17 bases lying between them. The DNA for the CDR3 is TGTGCCAGCAGCTTGACCGGGACCCCGGCTGAAGCTTTCTTT. The encoded protein is CASSLTGTPAEAFF.

The chain links TRBV9 to TRBJ2-3; 8 bases are a match to TRBD2. With 2 bases clipped from V and 4 bases from J, the junction kept 3 bases outside the gene matches. Germline values: CDR1 SGDLS, CDR2 YYNGEE. This CDR3 contains 14 residues. For the CDR3, the DNA is TGTGCCAGCAGCGTGACTAGCGAGTCAGATACGCAGTATTTT. Protein product: CASSVTSESDTQYF.

The chain combines TRBV6-5 with TRBJ1-5; D is possibly TRBD1 (5 bases). V was pared by 2 bases and J by 0 bases, with 5 bases between. CDR1 is MNHEY, CDR2 SVGAGI, per germline. The CDR3 is 14 amino acids. CDR3 DNA: TGTGCCAGCAGTTACAGGGGTAGCAATCAGCCCCAGCATTTT. Its translation is CASSYRGSNQPQHF.

The chain's CDR3 is CAISEYGGELFF. CDR3 DNA: TGTGCCATCAGTGAGTACGGCGGGGAGCTGTTTTTT. J is TRBJ2-2 and V is TRBV10-3, with D unresolved. Per the germline V gene, CDR1 is ENHRY and CDR2 is SYGVKD. The length of the CDR3 is 12 residues. The germline V and J ends were trimmed by 1 base and 7 bases, with 4 bases remaining between them.

V and J are TRBV11-1 and TRBJ2-2; 8 positions match TRBD2. With V trimmed by 1 base and J by 5 bases, 6 bases remained unmatched. The CDR3 totals 16 residues. CDR1 is SGHAT, CDR2 FQDESV, per germline (reference sequence). CDR3 coding DNA: TGTGCCAGCAGCTTAGAGGCGGTAGCGGGGACCGGGGAGCTGTTTTTT. Translation gives CASSLEAVAGTGELFF.

The chain is built from TRBV5-1 and TRBJ1-5; unclear D gene. The CDR3 runs to 13 residues. Looked up from germline, CDR1 is SGHRS and CDR2 is YFSETQ. The V gene lost 2 bases and the J gene lost 4 bases, with 7 bases spanning the gap. The CDR3 sequence: CASSFSGNQPQHF. CDR3 DNA sequence: TGCGCCAGCAGCTTCTCCGGGAATCAGCCCCAGCATTTT.

This clone was counted a few times. CDR3 in DNA: TGTGCCACCAGCAGAGATAGTTGGACGGACCATGGCTACACCTTC. It specifies CATSRDSWTDHGYTF. The V call is TRBV15, the J call TRBJ1-2, with D unclear. Germline V gene data show CDR1 as LNHNV and CDR2 as YYDKDF (reference sequence). This CDR3 spans 15 amino acids. The V end lost 0 bases, the J end lost 6 bases, and 14 bases lay between the germline ends.

The chain employs TRBV10-3 and TRBJ1-1; D remains unclear. The CDR3 sequence is 12 residues long. CDR1 ENHRY and CDR2 SYGVKD come from the germline V gene. V lost 6 bases, J lost 1 base, and 6 bases lay in between. The DNA of the CDR3 is TGTGCCATCAGATGGGGGAACACTGAAGCTTTCTTT. The encoded protein is CAIRWGNTEAFF.

This sequence joins TRBV6-6 and TRBJ1-4; 11 nucleotides match TRBD1. Germline trimming cut 4 bases from V and 8 bases from J; bases unmatched to any gene: 6. This CDR3 comprises 15 residues. CDR1 and CDR2 (germline): MNHNY, SVGAGI (reference sequence). The CDR3 here is CASSSGTGGREKLFF. The CDR3 DNA reads as TGTGCCAGCAGTTCGGGGACAGGGGGGCGAGAAAAACTGTTTTTT.